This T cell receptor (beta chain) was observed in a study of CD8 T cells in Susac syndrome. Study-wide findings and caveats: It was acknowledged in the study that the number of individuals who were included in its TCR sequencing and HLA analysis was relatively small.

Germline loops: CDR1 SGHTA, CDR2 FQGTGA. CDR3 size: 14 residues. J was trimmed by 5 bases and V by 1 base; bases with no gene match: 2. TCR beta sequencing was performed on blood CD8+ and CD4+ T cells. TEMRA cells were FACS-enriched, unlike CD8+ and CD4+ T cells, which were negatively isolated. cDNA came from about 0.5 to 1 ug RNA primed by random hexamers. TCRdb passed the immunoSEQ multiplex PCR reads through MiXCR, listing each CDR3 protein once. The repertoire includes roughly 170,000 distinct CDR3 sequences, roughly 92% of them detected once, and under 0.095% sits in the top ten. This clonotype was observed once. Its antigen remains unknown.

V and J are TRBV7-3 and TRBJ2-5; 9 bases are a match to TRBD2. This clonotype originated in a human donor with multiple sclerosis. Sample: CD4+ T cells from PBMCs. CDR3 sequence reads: CASSLSGLAETQYF. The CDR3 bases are TGTGCCAGCAGCTTAAGCGGACTAGCGGAGACCCAGTACTTC.